This TCR beta chain is drawn from a study of CD8 T cells in Susac syndrome. The authors reverse transcribed about 0.5 to 1 ug RNA with random hexamers. TCRdb reanalysed the immunoSEQ multiplex PCR reads using MiXCR and keeps one entry per CDR3 protein. The table lists about 210,000 distinct CDR3 sequences, roughly 96% of them singletons. V was trimmed by 0 bases and J by 1 base, leaving 11 bases between them. This CDR3 spans 15 amino acids. CDR1 is DFQATT and CDR2 is SNEGSKA in the germline V gene (reference sequence). The sequence derives from a human donor with multiple sclerosis. V is TRBV20-1 and J is TRBJ2-3; unclear D gene. The material sequenced was CD4+ T cells from PBMCs. CDR3 residues: CSAREVLRGTDTQYF. CDR3 bases: TGCAGTGCTAGAGAAGTACTCCGTGGCACAGATACGCAGTATTTT.